Each of the 6 T cell receptor beta chains below was sequenced from the same sample in a study of CD8 T cells in ankylosing spondylitis. Using its own MiXCR run on the 5' RACE reads, TCRdb lists one record per CDR3 protein. The data contain fewer than 400,000 distinct CDR3 sequences, roughly 14% of them singletons. The sequencing sample was made of blood, either unsorted or a sorted T cell fraction (not recorded which). Receptor source: a male donor with ankylosing spondylitis or in good health (not recorded which).

This clonotype appeared many times. This chain connects TRBV2 to TRBJ1-5; no clear D. The CDR3 consists of 15 residues. V was trimmed by 4 bases and J by 7 bases, leaving 17 bases between them. Germline CDR1 and CDR2: SNHLY and FYNNEI. The CDR3 protein is CASSGRTLDGQPQHF. In nucleotides, the CDR3 is TGTGCCAGCAGTGGGAGGACGCTGGACGGACAGCCCCAGCATTTT. The variable domain in full, with the rest retrieved from reference TRBV2 and TRBJ1-5, is EPEVTQTPSHQVTQMGQEVILRCVPISNHLYFYWYRQILGQKVEFLVSFYNNEISEKSEIFDDQFSVERPDGSNFTLKIRSTKLEDSAMYFCASSGRTLDGQPQHFGDGTRLSIL.

This clonotype was picked up a small number of times. J is TRBJ2-2 and V is TRBV5-1; perhaps TRBD1 as D (6 bases). Trimming took 2 bases from V and 7 from J, leaving 12 bases between them. The germline CDR1 and CDR2 sequences are SGHRS and YFSETQ. This CDR3 is built from 14 residues. CDR3 DNA sequence: TGCGCCAGCAGCTTAGGGGGAGTCGGCGGGGAGCTGTTTTTT. Amino acids: CASSLGGVGGELFF.

The CDR3 sequence: CASRDGQGPAYEQYF. In nucleotides, the CDR3 is TGTGCCAGCAGGGACGGACAGGGGCCAGCCTACGAGCAGTACTTC. The chain recombines TRBV27 with TRBJ2-7, with TRBD1 matching 9 bases. Germline assignment: CDR1 MNHEY and CDR2 SMNVEV (reference sequence). V shed 6 bases and J 2 bases; nucleotides not matched to a gene: 8. The CDR3 is 15 amino acids.

This clonotype has more than one count but fewer than ten. The chain combines TRBV18 with TRBJ2-1, with 11 bases identical to TRBD2. The J segment lost 5 bases and the V segment lost 3 bases, leaving 12 bases of the junction unmatched. The CDR3 consists of 18 residues. Germline loops: CDR1 KGHSH, CDR2 LQKENI. The CDR3 region is CASSPRTIAGGKNNEQFF. DNA of the CDR3: TGTGCCAGCTCACCGCGCACTATAGCGGGGGGGAAAAACAATGAGCAGTTCTTC.

This clonotype was observed at least ten times. This chain's CDR3 is CASSPRTSGSSYNEQFF. In nucleotides, the CDR3 is TGTGCCAGCAGCCCCCGGACTAGCGGGAGCTCCTACAATGAGCAGTTCTTC. The chain is built from TRBV3-1 and TRBJ2-1; the match to TRBD2 covers 13 bases. The ends lost 4 bases at V and 0 bases at J; junction bases unmatched: 3. The CDR3 length is 17 residues. CDR1 and CDR2 from the germline V gene are LGHDT and YNNKEL (reference sequence).

This clonotype was counted between two and nine times. This chain's CDR3 is CASSLAPEVYSPLHF. CDR3 DNA sequence: TGTGCCAGCAGTTTGGCCCCGGAGGTATATTCACCCCTCCACTTT. The chain combines TRBV12-3 or TRBV12-4 with TRBJ1-6; D is unclear. The CDR3 length is 15 residues. V shed 3 bases and J shed 8 bases, with 14 bases lying between them.